Listed below are T cell receptor beta chains from one sample, sequenced in a study of blood T cell repertoires in COVID-19. Sequenced by immunoSEQ multiplex PCR; TCRdb stores in-frame clones only, minus some. Altogether a few hundred thousand clones are present, around 83% being singletons, with the ten largest covering over 4.5%. The sample comprised PBMCs or T cells enriched from blood (not recorded which). The receptor source for this set is a woman aged 45 to 65 who had recovered from COVID-19. Both conserved end residues are part of each CDR3. A D gene is named only where the DNA matches it firmly. Clone size appears in some rows only: once, few, many, or a class for an expanded clone.

>TRBD1|once|TRBJ1-5|TRBV19
CASRRTGEENQPQHF
TGTGCCAGTAGAAGGACAGGGGAGGAGAATCAGCCCCAGCATTTT
>NA|NA|TRBJ1-2|TRBV7-2
CASSLAQGYSNYGYTF
TGTGCCAGCAGCTTAGCGCAGGGATACTCTAACTATGGCTACACCTTC
>NA|NA|TRBJ1-2|TRBV19
CASSRGTPLWRGYTF
TGTGCCAGTAGTAGGGGGACACCGCTCTGGAGGGGCTACACCTTC
>NA|NA|TRBJ2-1|TRBV13
CASASLFSVNEQFF
TGTGCCAGCGCCTCCTTATTTTCGGTCAATGAGCAGTTCTTC
>TRBD2|once|TRBJ2-1|TRBV15
CATSREGLAQNEQFF
TGTGCCACCAGCAGAGAGGGACTAGCACAAAATGAGCAGTTCTTC
>TRBD2|NA|TRBJ2-1|TRBV19
CASSETSGGYNEQFF
TGTGCCAGTAGCGAAACTAGCGGGGGATACAATGAGCAGTTCTTC
>TRBD1|NA|TRBJ1-4|TRBV4-2
CASSHPGTGNEKLFF
TGTGCCAGCAGCCACCCCGGGACAGGCAATGAAAAACTGTTTTTT
>NA|NA|TRBJ2-1|TRBV6-5
CASTPGRYNEQFF
TGTGCCAGCACTCCGGGGAGGTACAATGAGCAGTTCTTC
>NA|few|TRBJ1-1|TRBV19
CASSIQGIYTEAFF
TGTGCCAGTAGTATTCAGGGAATTTACACTGAAGCTTTCTTT
>NA|NA|TRBJ2-1|TRBV4-1
CASSQDRSLGYNEQFF
TGCGCCAGCAGCCAAGATCGGTCACTAGGATACAATGAGCAGTTCTTC
>NA|once|TRBJ1-1|TRBV27
CASRVVRREGITEAFF
TGTGCCAGCAGGGTAGTTCGCAGGGAGGGTATCACTGAAGCTTTCTTT
>NA|NA|TRBJ1-1|TRBV6-2/TRBV6-3
CASSKDTYTEAFF
TGTGCCAGCAGTAAGGACACCTACACTGAAGCTTTCTTT
>TRBD1|NA|TRBJ1-3|TRBV3-1/TRBV3-2
CASSQAGQVVGSGNTIYF
TGTGCCAGCAGCCAAGCGGGACAGGTGGTAGGCTCTGGAAACACCATATATTTT
>TRBD2|NA|TRBJ2-2|TRBV18
CASSPLAGTSGELFF
TGTGCCAGCTCACCACTAGCGGGAACCAGTGGGGAGCTGTTTTTT